These T cell receptor beta chains were read from a single sample in a study of cytomegalovirus exposure and HLA in healthy donors. Data came from immunoSEQ multiplex PCR; TCRdb stores just in-frame clones and leaves some out. The repertoire holds about 180,000 clones, with 60% to 85% as singletons. Sequenced input: PBMCs. The receptors here all came from a man in his forties or fifties in good health and CMV-seronegative. Both conserved end residues are part of each CDR3. The D gene is left open where the match is weak. Expanded clones get a size class; other rows say once, few or many, or leave the size out.

V gene	clone size	J gene	D gene	CDR3 DNA	CDR3 protein
TRBV7-9	once	TRBJ2-3	-	TGTGCCAGCAGCTCAGGACAGAGCACAGATACGCAGTATTTT	CASSSGQSTDTQYF
TRBV6-5	-	TRBJ2-3	TRBD2	TGTGCCAGCAGTCTTAGCGGGGGCCGCACAGATACGCAGTATTTT	CASSLSGGRTDTQYF
TRBV6-6	-	TRBJ1-1	-	TGTGCCGGGTCAGCGGGGGCGGGGACTGAAGCTTTCTTT	CAGSAGAGTEAFF
TRBV29-1	few	TRBJ2-7	TRBD1	TGCAGCGTCGCGACTTCGGGACAGGGAGGGAGCTACGAGCAGTACTTC	CSVATSGQGGSYEQYF
TRBV28	-	TRBJ2-3	TRBD2	TGTGCCAGCCAGACTAGCGGGGGGGCAGATACGCAGTATTTT	CASQTSGGADTQYF
TRBV9	-	TRBJ2-7	-	TGTGCCAGCAGCGTAGGGTCTTCCGGGGGTATTGGGCGGACGAACTACGAGCAGTACTTC	CASSVGSSGGIGRTNYEQYF
TRBV5-1	-	TRBJ2-3	TRBD2	TGCGCCAGCAGCTTGCAGCGGGGAAGCACAGATACGCAGTATTTT	CASSLQRGSTDTQYF
TRBV30	-	TRBJ2-7	TRBD1	TGTGCCTGGAGCCGCATACAGGGGGTAGGCGAGCAGTACTTC	CAWSRIQGVGEQYF
TRBV19	-	TRBJ2-1	-	TGTGCCAGTAGTATTTTTCAGGGGCCCTACAATGAGCAGTTCTTC	CASSIFQGPYNEQFF
TRBV6-1	-	TRBJ1-4	TRBD1	TGTGCCAGCAGGATGACAGGGACTAATGAAAAACTGTTTTTT	CASRMTGTNEKLFF
TRBV7-2	-	TRBJ1-3	-	TGTGCCAGCAGCTTGTATGGAAACACCATATATTTT	CASSLYGNTIYF
TRBV6-5	once	TRBJ1-3	TRBD1	TGTGCCAGCAGTTACTCGACAGGGGATCGCGGAAACACCATATATTTT	CASSYSTGDRGNTIYF
TRBV11-3	-	TRBJ2-1	-	TGTGCCAGCAGCTTAGCCGCCAGCTCCTACAATGAGCAGTTCTTC	CASSLAASSYNEQFF
TRBV5-4	-	TRBJ2-5	TRBD1	TGTGCCAGCAGCTCCCCCTCCGGGACAGCACAAGAGACCCAGTACTTC	CASSSPSGTAQETQYF
TRBV6-6	-	TRBJ2-7	-	TGTGCCAGCACCCAACGGAGTAACTCCTACGAGCAGTACTTC	CASTQRSNSYEQYF
TRBV5-4	-	TRBJ2-1	TRBD2	TGTGCCAGCAGGATAGCGGGAGGTCCCTGGAATGAGCAGTTCTTC	CASRIAGGPWNEQFF
TRBV19	-	TRBJ2-7	TRBD2	TGTGCCAGTAGTCAGGTCGCTAGCGGGGCCCTATCCTACGAGCAGTACTTC	CASSQVASGALSYEQYF
TRBV7-9	-	TRBJ1-2	TRBD1	TGTGCCAGCAGCTCGGACAGGGCAGCCTATGGCTACACCTTC	CASSSDRAAYGYTF
TRBV5-1	-	TRBJ1-4	TRBD1	TGCGCCAGCAGCGTATCAGGACAGGCCCAAGGACCTAATGAAAAACTGTTTTTT	CASSVSGQAQGPNEKLFF
TRBV6-5	-	TRBJ1-2	-	TGTGCCAGCAGTGTGGGTCAGGGATTCGGCTACACCTTC	CASSVGQGFGYTF
TRBV9	few	TRBJ1-4	-	TGTGCCAGCAGCGCTAGCAGGGGTGAAAAACTGTTTTTT	CASSASRGEKLFF
TRBV29-1	-	TRBJ2-3	-	TGCAGCGTTGAAGGCGGGACAGTGCGGCGGGGAGATACGCAGTATTTT	CSVEGGTVRRGDTQYF
TRBV6-5	-	TRBJ1-2	-	TGTGCCAGCAGCCGACAGGCCTATGGCTACACCTTC	CASSRQAYGYTF
TRBV21-1	-	TRBJ1-4	-	TGTGCCAGCAGCAACGTCAAGTGGGGGGGCATGGGTGAAAAACTGTTTTTT	CASSNVKWGGMGEKLFF
TRBV11-2	-	TRBJ2-7	-	TGTGCCAGCAGCCCCGCGGCCCACGGCGAGCAGTACTTC	CASSPAAHGEQYF
TRBV7-2	-	TRBJ2-1	TRBD2	TGTGCCAGCAGCTTAGCGGGAGGGCCTCCTTACAATGAGCAGTTCTTC	CASSLAGGPPYNEQFF
TRBV23-1	-	TRBJ2-1	TRBD1	TGCGCCAGCAGTCAATCGATCAGGGACAGGGGGCTGAATGAGCAGTTCTTC	CASSQSIRDRGLNEQFF
TRBV27	-	TRBJ2-5	-	TGTGCCAGCAGTTTATTGGAGGGGGGGGCAAGGGAGACCCAGTACTTC	CASSLLEGGARETQYF
TRBV18	once	TRBJ2-5	TRBD1	TGTGCCAGCTCACTCTCCGGGACAGGGTCGGAGACCCAGTACTTC	CASSLSGTGSETQYF
TRBV5-8	few	TRBJ1-5	TRBD1	TGTGCCAGCAGCCAGGGGGCGAGGGCCCGTCAGCCCCAGCATTTT	CASSQGARARQPQHF
TRBV6-5	-	TRBJ1-1	TRBD1	TGTGCCAGCAGTTACGGGACAGGGGACGGGGCTTTCTTT	CASSYGTGDGAFF
TRBV5-1	-	TRBJ2-7	-	TGCGCCAGCAGCTTGGCCGGAGGGGTCAGCTCCTACGAGCAGTACTTC	CASSLAGGVSSYEQYF
TRBV27	-	TRBJ1-5	-	TGTGCCAGCAGTTTCTTGGGCCAGCCCCAGCATTTT	CASSFLGQPQHF
TRBV6-5	-	TRBJ1-2	-	TGTGCCAGCAGTTTGGGGGGGACTAACTATGGCTACACCTTC	CASSLGGTNYGYTF
TRBV18	-	TRBJ2-1	TRBD2	TGTGCCAGCTCACCGACCCTTCCAGCGGGAGGGTACAATGAGCAGTTCTTC	CASSPTLPAGGYNEQFF
TRBV9	-	TRBJ2-2	-	TGTGCCAGCAGCGTAGAACAGCTGACCGGGGAGCTGTTTTTT	CASSVEQLTGELFF
TRBV5-1	-	TRBJ2-1	TRBD1	TGCGCCAGCAGGTTAACAGGGGACTCCTACAATGAGCAGTTCTTC	CASRLTGDSYNEQFF
TRBV4-3	-	TRBJ2-2	-	TGCGCCAGCAGCCAAGATTCAGGTGGGGAGCTGTTTTTT	CASSQDSGGELFF
TRBV19	-	TRBJ1-2	-	TGTGCCAGTAGTATAGTAAGGGGTTCGTACTATGGCTACACCTTC	CASSIVRGSYYGYTF
TRBV19	-	TRBJ2-7	TRBD1	TGTGCCAGTAGTAGCCCTAGACAGGGGGGTTACGAGCAGTACTTC	CASSSPRQGGYEQYF
TRBV7-2	-	TRBJ1-5	-	TGTGCCAGCAGCTTAGCGGTGGGACTGGGGCGGCCCCAGCATTTT	CASSLAVGLGRPQHF
TRBV9	few	TRBJ2-7	TRBD1	TGTGCCAGCAGCCGGGACAGCTACGAGCAGTACTTC	CASSRDSYEQYF
TRBV9	-	TRBJ1-1	TRBD1	TGTGCCAGCAGCGTAGATAGGGGACAGGGCGCGACTGAAGCTTTCTTT	CASSVDRGQGATEAFF
TRBV19	-	TRBJ2-4	TRBD2	TGTGCCAGTAGTCCGTTAGCGGGGGCCAAAAACATTCAGTACTTC	CASSPLAGAKNIQYF
TRBV19	-	TRBJ2-3	TRBD2	TGTGCCAGTAGTATAGGGACTAGCGGCCTCACAGATACGCAGTATTTT	CASSIGTSGLTDTQYF
TRBV28	-	TRBJ2-7	-	TGTGCCAGCAATGACAGGTACTACGAGCAGTACTTC	CASNDRYYEQYF
TRBV7-7	-	TRBJ1-2	-	TGTGCCAGCAGCCCCCTCCTCGGGTTCGGGGACTATGGCTACACCTTC	CASSPLLGFGDYGYTF
TRBV10-2	-	TRBJ1-1	TRBD1	TGCGCCAGCAGGCACAGGGGGCGAGGGGAAACAACTGAAGCTTTCTTT	CASRHRGRGETTEAFF
TRBV7-2	-	TRBJ2-1	-	TGTGCCAGCAGCTTAAGGCCAGCGCCGTGGAACAATGAGCAGTTCTTC	CASSLRPAPWNNEQFF
TRBV7-2	-	TRBJ2-6	-	TGTGCCAGCAGCGTGGCAGGGACTGGGGCCAACGTCCTGACTTTC	CASSVAGTGANVLTF
TRBV7-9	many	TRBJ1-1	TRBD1	TGTGCCAGCAGCTACGACAGGGAGGCAGCTTTCTTT	CASSYDREAAFF
TRBV4-1	-	TRBJ1-1	-	TGCGCCAGCAGCCAGAGGGGGACGGGTGAAGCTTTCTTT	CASSQRGTGEAFF
TRBV6-5	-	TRBJ1-1	-	TGTGCCAGCACCCCACCCCGAGGGGAAGCTTTCTTT	CASTPPRGEAFF